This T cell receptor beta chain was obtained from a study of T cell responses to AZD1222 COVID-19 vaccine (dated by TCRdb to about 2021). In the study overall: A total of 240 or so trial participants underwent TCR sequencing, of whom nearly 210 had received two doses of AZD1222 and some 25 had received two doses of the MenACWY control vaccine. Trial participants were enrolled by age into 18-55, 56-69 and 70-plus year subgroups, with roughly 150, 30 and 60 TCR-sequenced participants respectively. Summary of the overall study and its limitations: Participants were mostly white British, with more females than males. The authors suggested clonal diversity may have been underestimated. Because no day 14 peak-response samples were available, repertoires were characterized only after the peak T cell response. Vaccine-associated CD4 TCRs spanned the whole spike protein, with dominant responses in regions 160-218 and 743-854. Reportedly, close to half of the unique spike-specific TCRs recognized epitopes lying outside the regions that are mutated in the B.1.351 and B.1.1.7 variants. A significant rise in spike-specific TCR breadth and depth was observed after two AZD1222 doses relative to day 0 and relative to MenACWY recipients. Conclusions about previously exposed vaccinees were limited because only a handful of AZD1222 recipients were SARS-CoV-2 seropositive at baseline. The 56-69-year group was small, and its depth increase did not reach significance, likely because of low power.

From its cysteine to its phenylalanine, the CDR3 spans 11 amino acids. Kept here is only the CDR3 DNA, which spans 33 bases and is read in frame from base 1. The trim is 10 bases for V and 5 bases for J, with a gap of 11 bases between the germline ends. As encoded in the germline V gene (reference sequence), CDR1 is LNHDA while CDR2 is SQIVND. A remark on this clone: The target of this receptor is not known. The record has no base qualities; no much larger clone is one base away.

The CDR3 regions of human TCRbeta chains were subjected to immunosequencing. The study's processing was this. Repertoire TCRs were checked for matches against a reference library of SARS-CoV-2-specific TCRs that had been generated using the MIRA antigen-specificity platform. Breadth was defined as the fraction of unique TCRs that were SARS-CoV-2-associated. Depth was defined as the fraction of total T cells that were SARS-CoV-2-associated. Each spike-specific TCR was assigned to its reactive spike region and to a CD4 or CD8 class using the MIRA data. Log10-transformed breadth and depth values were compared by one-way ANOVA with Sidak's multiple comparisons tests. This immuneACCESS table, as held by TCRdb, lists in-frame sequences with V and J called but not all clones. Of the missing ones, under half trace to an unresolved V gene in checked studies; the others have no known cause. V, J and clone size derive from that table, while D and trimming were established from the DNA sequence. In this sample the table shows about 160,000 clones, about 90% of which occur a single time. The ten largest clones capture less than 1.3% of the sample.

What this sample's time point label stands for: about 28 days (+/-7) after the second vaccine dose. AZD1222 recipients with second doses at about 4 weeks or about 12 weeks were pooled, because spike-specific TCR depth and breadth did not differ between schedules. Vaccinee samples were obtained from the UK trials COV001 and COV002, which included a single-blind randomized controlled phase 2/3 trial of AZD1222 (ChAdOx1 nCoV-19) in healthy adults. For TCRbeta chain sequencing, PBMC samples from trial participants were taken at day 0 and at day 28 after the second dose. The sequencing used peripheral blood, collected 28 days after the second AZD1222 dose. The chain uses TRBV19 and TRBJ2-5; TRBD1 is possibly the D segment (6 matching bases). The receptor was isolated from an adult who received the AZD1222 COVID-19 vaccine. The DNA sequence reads TGTGCCACCACGCAGGGGGAGACCCAGTACTTC. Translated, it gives CATTQGETQYF. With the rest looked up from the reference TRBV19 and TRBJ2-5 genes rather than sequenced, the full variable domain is DGGITQSPKYLFRKEGQNVTLSCEQNLNHDAMYWYRQDPGQGLRLIYYSQIVNDFQKGDIAEGYSVSREKKESFPLTVTSAQKNPTAFYLCATTQGETQYFGPGTRLLVL.